The clone carrying this TCR beta chain was counted many times. Its antigen is not identified. The entry originates in a study of early T cells in non-severe SARS-CoV-2 infection. Study conclusions and caveats: Matching results from VDJdb favored anti-spike CD8 responses, leaving private and CD4 specificities undetected.

Trimming took 1 base from V and 3 from J, leaving 9 bases between them. The CDR3 loop spans 14 amino acids. Germline V lookup: CDR1 LGHDT, CDR2 YNNKEL (reference sequence). TCRdb reprocessed the 5' RACE reads via MiXCR and lists one record per CDR3 protein. The profile shows just over 95,000 distinct CDR3 sequences, 9.5% to 12% of them singletons. This receptor was identified in an adult who was a healthcare worker with PCR-confirmed SARS-CoV-2 infection or an uninfected control (not recorded which). The gene calls are TRBV3-1 and TRBJ1-2, with D hard to call. The sequencing sample was made of whole blood. The CDR3 protein is CASSQVEGDYGYTF. In DNA, the CDR3 is TGTGCCAGCAGCCAAGTGGAAGGTGACTATGGCTACACCTTC.